Listed below are T cell receptor beta chains from one sample, sequenced in a study of blood T cell repertoires in COVID-19. TCRdb keeps only in-frame clones here, not all; method: immunoSEQ multiplex PCR. The sample lists around 250,000 clones; just over 85% were seen once. The sequencing sample was made of peripheral blood. The receptors derive from a man under 40 who had recovered from COVID-19. Each CDR3 is given without its conserved first and last residue.

v_call	j_call	cdr3_length	cdr3_aa
TRBV7-6	TRBJ1-4	14	ASSLDGLATNEKLF
TRBV12-3/TRBV12-4	TRBJ1-1	10	ASYGRGGEAF
TRBV5-1	TRBJ2-7	13	ASSLLGTGYYEQY
TRBV7-2	TRBJ2-1	13	ASSAGPLTYNEQF
TRBV29-1	TRBJ1-2	13	SVEVGGQGPYGYT
TRBV4-2	TRBJ1-6	14	ASSQDYDRGVSPLH
TRBV2	TRBJ1-2	11	ASSEQSESKYT
TRBV6-5	TRBJ1-2	12	ASTEGGPNYGYT
TRBV7-9	TRBJ1-1	13	ASSPGQGMNTEAF
TRBV7-2	TRBJ2-1	15	ASSIRVTSGGYNEQF
TRBV7-8	TRBJ1-5	12	ASSYGGAGQPQH
TRBV3-1/TRBV3-2	TRBJ2-4	13	ASSRTLGAKNIQY
TRBV11-2	TRBJ1-2	13	ASSLAYTGVDGYT
TRBV5-1	TRBJ2-3	13	ASSSGTIFTDTQY
TRBV2	TRBJ1-5	11	ASGGARNQPQH
TRBV5-6	TRBJ1-1	13	ASSLADRLNTEAF
TRBV7-9	TRBJ1-1	13	ASSSGGQVFPEAF
TRBV3-1/TRBV3-2	TRBJ2-6	13	ASRTGISGANVLT
TRBV7-6	TRBJ2-2	13	ASSRSGGAIGELF
TRBV4-2	TRBJ2-5	13	ASSPWTGRQETQY
TRBV2	TRBJ2-7	10	ASLTVSYEQY
TRBV11-2	TRBJ2-7	14	ASSRVAGGLGYEQY
TRBV7-9	TRBJ2-7	10	ASSFTGDEQY
TRBV9	TRBJ1-5	13	ASSVGGATYQPQH
TRBV2	TRBJ2-2	11	ASSGMRSGELF